Listed here are 32 T cell receptor beta chains from one sample, sequenced in a study of early T cells in non-severe SARS-CoV-2 infection. TCRdb reprocessed the 5' RACE reads with MiXCR, giving one entry per CDR3 protein. Counted here are some 64,000 distinct CDR3 sequences, less than 14% occurring once; the ten biggest clones make up 1.5% to 2%. Sequenced sample: whole blood. These receptors were collected from an adult who was a healthcare worker with PCR-confirmed SARS-CoV-2 infection or an uninfected control (not recorded which).

CDR3 DNA: TGTGCCAGCAGGCCCGGGGACAGGGGATTCTTTGAAGCTTTCTTT. This sequence encodes CASRPGDRGFFEAFF. This chain uses TRBV12-3 or TRBV12-4 with TRBJ1-1; 10 positions agree with TRBD1. This CDR3 has 15 amino acids. V shed 6 bases and J 7 bases; nucleotides not matched to a gene: 11.

This clonotype was counted a few times. This chain's CDR3 is CSARRLVSTDTQYF. As DNA, the CDR3 is TGCAGCGCCCGGAGACTCGTCAGCACAGATACGCAGTATTTT. The chain uses TRBV20-1 and TRBJ2-3; D unclear. Germline-derived CDR1 and CDR2 are DFQATT and SNEGSKA (reference sequence). The CDR3 runs 14 residues.

Regarding this clonotype: Its ends do not fully match the called genes, so a read error is possible. V usage is TRBV6-4 and J usage is TRBJ2-3, with 9 nucleotides matching TRBD2. From germline, CDR1 is MRHNA and CDR2 SNTAGT. The CDR3 contains 15 residues. The CDR3 DNA is TGTGCCAGCAGTGAGGTAGCGGGGGAAGTAGATACGCAGAATTTT. Its protein is CASSEVAGEVDTQNF.

The chain has TRBV27 and TRBJ1-1; D might be TRBD1 (6 bases). The CDR3 contains 16 residues. Trimming pared 3 bases from V and 1 base from J, leaving 15 bases between. Germline values: CDR1 MNHEY, CDR2 SMNVEV (reference sequence). CDR3 sequence reads: CASSLIGGHPNTEAFF. DNA for the CDR3: TGTGCCAGCAGTTTGATTGGGGGCCACCCGAACACTGAAGCTTTCTTT.

This clonotype was seen at least ten times. This chain connects TRBV7-3 to TRBJ1-1; D gene uncertain. V gave up 5 bases and J gave up 0 bases, with 7 bases separating them. CDR1 SGHTA and CDR2 FQGTGA come from the germline V gene. This CDR3 has 13 amino acids. The CDR3 sequence: CASSPQVNTEAFF. Here the CDR3 DNA reads TGTGCCAGCAGCCCGCAGGTGAACACTGAAGCTTTCTTT.

This clonotype was seen only a few times. This sequence joins TRBV11-2 and TRBJ1-2; D gene uncertain. CDR3 length: 14 residues. Deletions cut 1 base from V and 4 bases from J, with 10 bases between. Germline CDR1 is SGHAT and CDR2 is FQNNGV. The CDR3 region is CASSLGPASYGYTF. Here the CDR3 DNA reads TGTGCCAGCAGCTTAGGTCCAGCTTCCTATGGCTACACCTTC.

This chain connects TRBV25-1 to TRBJ1-4; D unclear. Germline V CDR1 and CDR2: MGHDK, SYGVNS. Deletions cut 5 bases from V and 0 bases from J, with 13 bases between. This CDR3 is 16 amino acids long. The chain's CDR3 is CASSPWQDSTNEKLFF. CDR3 nucleotide sequence: TGTGCCAGCAGTCCTTGGCAGGATTCAACTAATGAAAAACTGTTTTTT.

This clonotype showed up just a few times. The V gene is TRBV10-3, the J gene TRBJ1-2; D perhaps matches TRBD1 (6 bases). The V gene lost 8 bases and the J gene lost 4 bases, with 14 bases spanning the gap. CDR3 size: 13 residues. Germline V gene lookup returns CDR1 ENHRY and CDR2 SYGVKD. In DNA, the CDR3 is TGTGCCATCTCAAGGGGGGGACGCTATGGCTACACCTTC. Translating it yields CAISRGGRYGYTF.

This clonotype was recorded at least ten times. The chain carries TRBV10-3 and TRBJ1-5, with 8 bases aligning to TRBD1. CDR3 size: 17 residues. The V segment lost 6 bases and the J segment 3 bases; nucleotides outside the gene matches: 13. Germline CDR1 ENHRY, CDR2 SYGVKD. This chain's CDR3 is CAISDGTGGRFNQPQHF. Here the CDR3 DNA reads TGTGCCATCAGCGATGGGACAGGCGGGAGGTTCAATCAGCCCCAGCATTTT.

This clonotype was seen many times. V gene TRBV6-9 combines with J gene TRBJ2-1, with D possibly matching TRBD2 (6 bases). Germline V gene lookup returns CDR1 MNHGY and CDR2 SVAAGI. Trimming shortened V by 7 bases and J by 0 bases, and 19 bases separated the two germline ends. The CDR3 covers 17 residues. CDR3 protein: CASIAGPGLSSYNEQFF. CDR3 DNA sequence: TGTGCCAGCATCGCGGGACCCGGGCTTAGCTCCTACAATGAGCAGTTCTTC.

This clonotype occurred many times. The chain employs TRBV29-1 and TRBJ1-2, with 9 nucleotides matching TRBD1. After removal of 7 bases from V and 7 bases from J, the junction contained 4 bases not matched to a gene. Germline CDR1 and CDR2: SQVTM and ANQGSEA. CDR3 length equals 11 residues. As DNA, the CDR3 is TGCAGCGCAGGGACAGGGTTTGGCTACACCTTC. Translated, it gives CSAGTGFGYTF.

The table lists this clonotype with many counts. The CDR3 region is CASSLGQGTGGYTF. CDR3 nucleotides: TGTGCCAGCAGTTTAGGACAGGGCACGGGAGGCTACACCTTC. The gene calls are TRBV12-3 or TRBV12-4 and TRBJ1-2; 7 bases are a match to TRBD1. This CDR3 spans 14 amino acids. V gave up 1 base and J gave up 8 bases; unmatched junction bases: 7.

This clonotype was picked up many times. The V and J genes are TRBV14 and TRBJ1-6, with unresolved D. Germline assignment: CDR1 SGHDN and CDR2 FVKESK. Trimming stripped 0 bases from V and 9 bases from J, with 9 bases between. The CDR3 has 14 residues. The CDR3 spells CASSQESSGSPLHF. The CDR3 DNA sequence: TGTGCCAGCAGCCAAGAGTCCTCCGGTTCACCCCTCCACTTT.

This clonotype has at least ten counts. This chain joins TRBV12-3 or TRBV12-4 and TRBJ2-3, with 8 bases fitting TRBD2. V lost 1 base, J lost 2 bases, and 2 bases stayed unmatched. The CDR3 has 15 residues. CDR3 sequence: CASSLGGGITDTQYF. DNA of the CDR3: TGTGCCAGCAGTTTAGGCGGGGGGATCACAGATACGCAGTATTTT.

This clonotype was recorded at least ten times. The chain uses TRBV5-8 and TRBJ2-4, with unresolved D. Between the trimmed V and J ends, which lost 2 bases and 9 bases, there was a span of 12 bases. The CDR3 has 13 residues. In germline, CDR1 is SGHTS, CDR2 YDEGEE. The CDR3 coding sequence is TGTGCCAGCAGCTTATCTAGGGCAGGCATTCAGTACTTC. This translates into CASSLSRAGIQYF.

This clonotype was found many times. This chain links TRBV3-1 with TRBJ1-5; D remains unclear. Looked up from germline, CDR1 is LGHDT and CDR2 is YNNKEL (reference sequence). There are 12 residues in the CDR3. Trimming pared 2 bases from V and 5 bases from J, leaving 4 bases between. The CDR3, as DNA: TGTGCCAGCAGCCAACTTGATCAGCCCCAGCATTTT. It yields the protein CASSQLDQPQHF. Complete variable domain (other parts from reference TRBV3-1 and TRBJ1-5): DTAVSQTPKYLVTQMGNDKSIKCEQNLGHDTMYWYKQDSKKFLKIMFSYNNKELIINETVPNRFSPKSPDKAHLNLHINSLELGDSAVYFCASSQLDQPQHFGDGTRLSIL.

This clonotype was counted ten times or more. The chain carries TRBV11-2 and TRBJ1-1, with D maybe TRBD1 (5 bases). Trimming removed 2 bases at V and 4 bases at J, with 11 bases between. CDR1 is SGHAT, CDR2 FQNNGV, per germline. This CDR3 spans 14 amino acids. For the CDR3, the DNA is TGTGCCAGCAGCTTAAGCAGGGAGAGCACTGAAGCTTTCTTT. Protein sequence: CASSLSRESTEAFF.

This clonotype was counted ten times or more. The J gene is TRBJ2-7, the V gene TRBV6-5; 10 bases line up with TRBD2. The CDR3 is 16 amino acids. After removal of 5 bases from V and 7 bases from J, the junction contained 14 bases not matched to a gene. Germline-derived CDR1 and CDR2 are MNHEY and SVGAGI. The CDR3 loop reads CASSPTLAGAHREQYF. In DNA form, the CDR3 reads TGTGCCAGCAGTCCGACCCTAGCGGGAGCGCATAGGGAGCAGTACTTC.

This clonotype was seen at least ten times. The chain joins TRBV29-1 to TRBJ2-3; tentatively, D is TRBD1 (5 bases). CDR1 and CDR2 from the germline V gene are SQVTM and ANQGSEA. CDR3 length: 11 amino acids. Trimming removed 7 bases from V and 6 bases from J, with 11 bases in between. The CDR3 nucleotides read TGCAGCGCACAGGTTATCGATACGCAGTATTTT. Its protein product is CSAQVIDTQYF.

The chain is built from TRBV13 and TRBJ2-2; D gene unclear. Trimming took 6 bases from V and 4 from J, leaving 18 bases between them. This CDR3 region has 16 residues. CDR1 is PRHDT, CDR2 FYEKMQ, per germline (reference sequence). DNA for the CDR3: TGTGCCAGCAGGGAGCAGGCCATCCGAGGCACCGGGGAGCTGTTTTTT. This encodes CASREQAIRGTGELFF.

The chain couples TRBV5-1 to TRBJ1-3; D is unresolved. Germline V gene lookup returns CDR1 SGHRS and CDR2 YFSETQ. V was pared by 0 bases and J by 2 bases, with 3 bases between. The CDR3 has 13 residues. The CDR3: CASSLVPGNTIYF. CDR3 sequence (DNA): TGCGCCAGCAGCTTGGTACCTGGAAACACCATATATTTT.

This clonotype was detected many times. The chain joins TRBV7-8 to TRBJ1-6, with D tentatively TRBD1 (5 bases). The germline gives CDR1 SGHVS, CDR2 FQNEAQ. The V gene lost 1 base and the J gene lost 6 bases, with 10 bases spanning the gap. This CDR3 region has 15 residues. CDR3 DNA sequence: TGTGCCAGCAGCTTAGTAACAGGCTCTAATTCACCCCTCCACTTT. Translated, it gives CASSLVTGSNSPLHF.

This clonotype has just a few counts. V is TRBV10-2 and J is TRBJ2-3, with 9 bases matching TRBD2. The CDR3 totals 14 residues. Germline CDR1 and CDR2: WSHSY and SAAADI. Losses at the gene ends were 8 bases for V and 0 bases for J; bases not matched to a gene: 3. As DNA, the CDR3 is TGCGCCAGCTGGGCGGGGGGGAGCACAGATACGCAGTATTTT. Protein: CASWAGGSTDTQYF.

This clonotype was seen repeatedly, ten times or more. J is TRBJ1-1 and V is TRBV15; D unresolved. The CDR3 is 15 amino acids. V lost 2 bases, J lost 4 bases, and 14 bases lay in between. Germline CDR1 LNHNV, CDR2 YYDKDF (reference sequence). The CDR3 bases are TGTGCCACCAGCAGACCCATGGGGTTGGCCACTGAAGCTTTCTTT. It yields the protein CATSRPMGLATEAFF.

In this sample, this clonotype turned up many times. The V and J genes are TRBV15 and TRBJ1-4; D is unclear. In germline, CDR1 is LNHNV, CDR2 YYDKDF (reference sequence). Trimming removed 0 bases from V and 7 bases from J, with 9 bases in between. The length of the CDR3 is 14 residues. This CDR3 reads CATSRDPRSEKLFF. DNA of the CDR3: TGTGCCACCAGCAGAGATCCTCGGTCTGAAAAACTGTTTTTT.

This clonotype came up many times. The rearrangement uses TRBV12-3 or TRBV12-4 and TRBJ2-1, with TRBD2 as a possible D gene (6 bases). There are 15 residues in the CDR3. V gave up 5 bases and J gave up 6 bases, with 17 bases separating them. CDR3 nucleotide sequence: TGTGCCAGCAGTGCCCTTCGACTAGAGTTCAATGAGCAGTTCTTC. Translated, it gives CASSALRLEFNEQFF.

The chain couples TRBV4-1 to TRBJ2-3; D remains unclear. CDR1 is MGHRA and CDR2 is YSYEKL in the germline V gene. V gave up 5 bases and J gave up 0 bases, with 9 bases separating them. This CDR3 has 14 residues. CDR3 sequence: CASSSRSSTDTQYF. The CDR3 DNA follows: TGCGCCAGCAGCTCCCGCTCGAGCACAGATACGCAGTATTTT.

This clonotype was seen ten or more times. The chain is built from TRBV5-4 and TRBJ2-3, with 7 bases matching TRBD2. Germline CDR1 reads SGHNT; CDR2 reads YYREEE (reference sequence). V shed 0 bases and J 0 bases; nucleotides not matched to a gene: 7. The CDR3 consists of 17 residues. The CDR3 DNA follows: TGTGCCAGCAGCTTGGGGACTAGTCGCACTAGCACAGATACGCAGTATTTT. Translated: CASSLGTSRTSTDTQYF.

For this clonotype: A much larger clone is a single base away; this may be a read error. The V and J genes are TRBV9 and TRBJ1-2; a weak D match, TRBD1 (5 bases). The CDR3 has 15 residues. Trimming cost V 2 bases and J 7 bases, with 18 bases left between them. The germline gives CDR1 SGDLS, CDR2 YYNGEE. DNA for the CDR3: TGTGCCAGCAGCGTCGACAGCGGGCGCATAGGTGGCTACACCTTC. The encoded protein is CASSVDSGRIGGYTF.

This clonotype was observed many times. This chain connects TRBV12-3 or TRBV12-4 to TRBJ1-4, with D perhaps matching TRBD1 (5 bases). V dropped 4 bases and J dropped 3 bases, with 12 bases sitting between them. The CDR3 covers 15 residues. The CDR3 loop reads CASSWMGRSNEKLFF. In nucleotides, the CDR3 is TGTGCCAGCAGTTGGATGGGACGGTCTAATGAAAAACTGTTTTTT.

The table lists this clonotype with many counts. The rearrangement joins TRBV12-3 or TRBV12-4 to TRBJ1-5; 7 bases line up with TRBD1. Germline trimming cut 6 bases from V and 6 bases from J; bases unmatched to any gene: 8. The CDR3 sequence is 14 residues long. Written as DNA, the CDR3 is TGTGCCAGCAGGGCGACAGGGACGAGTCAGCCCCAGCATTTT. It codes for CASRATGTSQPQHF.

This clonotype came up many times. The rearrangement links TRBV6-6 to TRBJ2-7, with D unclear. CDR3 length equals 14 residues. Trimming removed 2 bases from V and 2 bases from J, with 10 bases in between. The germline V gene encodes CDR1 MNHNY and CDR2 SVGAGI (reference sequence). The CDR3: CASSYAGTTYEQYF. The CDR3, as DNA: TGTGCCAGCAGTTACGCCGGAACTACCTACGAGCAGTACTTC.